These T cell receptor beta chains were read from a single sample in a study of OX40 agonist ivuxolimab in advanced cancers. TCRdb keeps only in-frame clones here, not all; method: immunoSEQ multiplex PCR. Among tens of thousands of clones listed, roughly nine tenths were seen once. The material sequenced was CD4+ or CD8+ T cells sorted from blood, taken in a trial of the OX40 agonist ivuxolimab. These receptors all stem from an adult with an advanced solid tumor such as melanoma, head and neck, liver or kidney cancer. The CDR3 runs from the conserved cysteine through the conserved F or W. D genes are given only for firm matches. Clone size is given for some rows only: seen once, a few or many times, or a class if the clone is expanded.

TRBV7-2	.	.	TRBJ1-4	CASSDTRATNEKLFF	TGTGCCAGCAGCGACACTCGAGCTACTAATGAAAAACTGTTTTTT
TRBV19	TRBD1	.	TRBJ2-1	CASSRRQGAIYNEQFF	TGTGCCAGTAGTAGACGACAGGGGGCCATCTACAATGAGCAGTTCTTC
TRBV25-1	.	.	TRBJ2-1	CARPGRFF	TGTGCCAGACCCGGGAGGTTCTTC
TRBV4-1	.	.	TRBJ2-7	CASRRGPGAYEQYF	TGCGCCAGCAGGCGGGGGCCTGGGGCCTACGAGCAGTACTTC
TRBV6-6	TRBD2	once	TRBJ2-2	CASSMGGIPGELFF	TGTGCCAGCAGTATGGGGGGGATCCCCGGGGAGCTGTTTTTT
TRBV11-3	.	once	TRBJ1-1	CASSLGGGGEAFF	TGTGCCAGCAGCTTAGGGGGGGGCGGTGAAGCTTTCTTT
TRBV7-8	.	.	TRBJ2-2	CASRHRQNTGELFF	TGTGCCAGCAGACATCGACAGAACACCGGGGAGCTGTTTTTT
TRBV7-2	TRBD2	once	TRBJ2-7	CASSLGLAPTYEQYF	TGTGCCAGCAGCTTAGGACTAGCGCCCACCTACGAGCAGTACTTC
TRBV11-2	TRBD1	.	TRBJ2-3	CASSSLNRGHTQYF	TGTGCCAGCAGCTCTCTAAACAGGGGGCACACGCAGTATTTT
TRBV7-9	.	.	TRBJ2-3	CASSLSSTDTQYF	TGTGCCAGCAGCTTGTCCAGCACAGATACGCAGTATTTT
TRBV7-9	.	.	TRBJ2-3	CASSPRGDTQYF	TGTGCCAGCAGCCCCCGGGGGGATACGCAGTATTTT